Listed here is a single TCR beta chain. This specimen belongs to a study of blood T cell repertoires in COVID-19. As processed by the authors: Amplification from reference gene primers served as the basis for estimated nucleated cell counts. Here immunoSEQ multiplex PCR was the method, and the copy in TCRdb shows in-frame clones only, minus some. V and J calls and clone size follow that table, whereas D and trimming were derived from the DNA. The data contain 95,000 to 150,000 clones, roughly 84% of them seen just once; the ten biggest clones take up about 3.9%. J lost 8 bases, V lost 4 bases, and 12 bases had no gene match. Germline values: CDR1 SGDLS, CDR2 YYNGEE. CDR3 length: 15 residues.

The source of this sequence is a man aged 55 to 69 with acute or convalescent COVID-19. The rearrangement joins TRBV9 to TRBJ1-1; 9 bases fit TRBD1. The sequenced sample was peripheral blood. The CDR3 reads CASSTRQGDPREAFF. The CDR3, as DNA: TGTGCCAGCAGCACTCGACAGGGGGACCCCCGCGAAGCTTTCTTT.